This TCR beta chain was obtained from a study of blood T cell repertoires in COVID-19. Study as a whole: The samples span acute and convalescent COVID-19 from the United States, Italy and Spain.

The CDR3 is made up of 15 amino acids. The V gene lost 0 bases and the J gene lost 2 bases, with 8 bases spanning the gap. Germline CDR1 is LGHDT and CDR2 is YNNKEL (reference sequence). Only in-frame clones appear in the TCRdb table, and some are missing; sequencing was by immunoSEQ multiplex PCR. The repertoire holds some 62,000 clones, with more than 65% as singletons. The TCR comes from a human donor in a cohort sampled during active COVID-19. Sequencing was done on a sample of peripheral blood. The genes are TRBV3-1 (or the pseudogene TRBV3-2) and TRBJ1-3; D remains unclear. For the CDR3, the DNA is TGTGCCAGCAGCCAAGACACTTCTCCTGGAAACACCATATATTTT. It translates to CASSQDTSPGNTIYF.